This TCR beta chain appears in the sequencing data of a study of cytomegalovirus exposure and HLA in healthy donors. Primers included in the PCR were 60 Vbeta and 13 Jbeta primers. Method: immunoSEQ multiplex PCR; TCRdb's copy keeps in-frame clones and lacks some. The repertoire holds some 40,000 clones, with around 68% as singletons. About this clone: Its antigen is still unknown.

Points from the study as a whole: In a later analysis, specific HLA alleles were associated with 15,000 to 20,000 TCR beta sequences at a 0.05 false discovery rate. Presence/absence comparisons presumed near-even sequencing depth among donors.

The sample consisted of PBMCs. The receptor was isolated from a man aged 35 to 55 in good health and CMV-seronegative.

In nucleotides, the CDR3 is TGTGCCAGCAGCTTATGGGAGGCGGGGGGCCTCACAGATACGCAGTATTTT. Translating it yields CASSLWEAGGLTDTQYF. The chain links TRBV7-2 to TRBJ2-3; 8 bases align to TRBD2. The V gene end was trimmed by 2 bases and the J gene end by 2 bases; junction bases not matched to a gene: 9. The CDR3 length is 17 residues. Germline CDR1 and CDR2: SGHTA and FQGNSA.